A selection of T cell receptor beta chains follows, all from one sample in a study of radiation and T cells in renal cell carcinoma. Sequencing used immunoSEQ multiplex PCR; TCRdb keeps in-frame clones, though not all of them. This sample yields more than 100,000 clones, of which about 88% are seen a single time; 4.5% to 7.5% belongs to the top ten. The sequencing used blood, collected from a patient whose treatment included radiotherapy and nephrectomy. Receptors originate from a woman aged 65 to 85 with renal cell carcinoma. CDR3s include the opening cysteine and the closing phenylalanine or tryptophan. A D gene is named only where the DNA matches it firmly. Clone size appears in some rows only: once, few, many, or a class for an expanded clone.

CDR3aa	CDR3nt	v_gene	j_gene	d_gene	abundance
CASSVGDTMNTEAFF	TGTGCCAGCAGCGTAGGCGACACTATGAACACTGAAGCTTTCTTT	TRBV9	TRBJ1-1	.	once
CSAKTRYGYTF	TGCAGTGCTAAGACGCGCTATGGCTACACCTTC	TRBV20-1	TRBJ1-2	.	.
CASSLGRLGRSNTGELFF	TGTGCCAGCAGCTTGGGACGGCTCGGTAGATCGAACACCGGGGAGCTGTTTTTT	TRBV5-8	TRBJ2-2	.	once
CASSITGTGWTKNIQYF	TGTGCCAGTAGTATAACGGGGACAGGATGGACCAAAAACATTCAGTACTTC	TRBV19	TRBJ2-4	TRBD1	.
CASSSGGWYGYTF	TGTGCCAGCAGCTCAGGGGGTTGGTATGGCTACACCTTC	TRBV5-4	TRBJ1-2	TRBD1	.
CAGGGVGLNYGYTF	TGTGCAGGTGGCGGGGTGGGCCTCAACTATGGCTACACCTTC	TRBV28	TRBJ1-2	.	.
CASSWGGQGSYNEQFF	TGCGCCAGCAGCTGGGGTGGGCAGGGATCCTACAATGAGCAGTTCTTC	TRBV5-1	TRBJ2-1	.	.
CASSLVGTENSPLHF	TGCGCCAGCAGCTTGGTTGGGACGGAGAATTCACCCCTCCACTTT	TRBV5-1	TRBJ1-6	.	.
CWPAYEQYF	TGTTGGCCGGCTTACGAGCAGTACTTC	TRBV19	TRBJ2-7	.	.
CASSVLQGAFTGELFF	TGTGCCAGCAGCGTTCTACAGGGGGCCTTCACCGGGGAGCTGTTTTTT	TRBV9	TRBJ2-2	TRBD1	.
CASSQRGQGSGGYTF	TGTGCCAGCAGCCAGCGCGGACAGGGATCCGGGGGCTACACCTTC	TRBV14	TRBJ1-2	TRBD1	once
CASRTRGQVNGYTF	TGTGCCAGCAGGACCCGGGGGCAGGTGAACGGCTACACCTTC	TRBV6-5	TRBJ1-2	.	.
CAISESIRQGSDTQYF	TGTGCCATCAGTGAGTCGATAAGGCAGGGGTCAGATACGCAGTATTTT	TRBV10-3	TRBJ2-3	.	.
CASSLGSGGGYEQYF	TGTGCCAGCAGCTTAGGTAGCGGGGGTGGATACGAGCAGTACTTC	TRBV7-6	TRBJ2-7	TRBD2	.
CASSELWPTDTQYF	TGTGCCAGCAGTGAACTTTGGCCCACAGATACGCAGTATTTT	TRBV6-1	TRBJ2-3	.	.
CASSIFGAGGNEQFF	TGTGCCAGTAGTATATTCGGGGCCGGGGGGAATGAGCAGTTCTTC	TRBV19	TRBJ2-1	TRBD2	.
CASSDLASGATDTQYF	TGTGCCAGCAGTGACTTGGCTAGCGGGGCCACAGATACGCAGTATTTT	TRBV6-4	TRBJ2-3	TRBD2	few
CASRPGLVNTGELFF	TGTGCCAGCAGGCCCGGTTTGGTGAACACCGGGGAGCTGTTTTTT	TRBV7-2	TRBJ2-2	.	.
CASGLPGQTYEQYF	TGTGCCAGTGGCCTCCCGGGACAGACCTACGAGCAGTACTTC	TRBV19	TRBJ2-7	TRBD1	.
CASSFGGSSYNEQFF	TGTGCCAGCAGTTTCGGCGGGAGCTCCTACAATGAGCAGTTCTTC	TRBV28	TRBJ2-1	TRBD2	.
CASSLDSRRPEQFF	TGTGCCAGCAGCTTAGACTCCCGGAGGCCTGAGCAGTTCTTC	TRBV7-2	TRBJ2-1	.	.
CASSPGQGGRETQYF	TGTGCCAGCAGTCCCGGACAGGGCGGAAGGGAGACCCAGTACTTC	TRBV6-1	TRBJ2-5	TRBD1	.
CAWRTSGAHEQYF	TGTGCCTGGAGAACTAGCGGGGCCCACGAGCAGTACTTC	TRBV30	TRBJ2-7	TRBD2	.
CASGLGAKMNTEAFF	TGTGCCAGCGGGTTAGGGGCTAAGATGAACACTGAAGCTTTCTTT	TRBV28	TRBJ1-1	.	.
CASSLEVGEQYF	TGCGCCAGCAGCTTGGAGGTCGGGGAGCAGTACTTC	TRBV5-1	TRBJ2-7	.	.
CASSLDFPENRVGYTF	TGTGCCAGCAGCTTAGATTTCCCCGAAAACCGCGTCGGCTACACCTTC	TRBV11-3	TRBJ1-2	.	.
CASSLRVGQPQHF	TGTGCCAGCAGCTTGCGGGTAGGTCAGCCCCAGCATTTT	TRBV7-2	TRBJ1-5	.	once
CASSTETGRNTIYF	TGCGCCAGCAGTACGGAGACAGGGAGAAACACCATATATTTT	TRBV5-1	TRBJ1-3	TRBD1	.
CASSLSTGANEQFF	TGTGCCAGCAGCTTAAGTACAGGGGCTAATGAGCAGTTCTTC	TRBV7-9	TRBJ2-1	TRBD1	few
CASSHLGVFTEAFF	TGTGCCAGCAGCCACCTCGGGGTTTTCACTGAAGCTTTCTTT	TRBV14	TRBJ1-1	.	few
CASSLGKGLTTEAFF	TGTGCCAGCAGCTTAGGTAAGGGGTTGACAACTGAAGCTTTCTTT	TRBV5-4	TRBJ1-1	.	.
CATKTPGQPTDTQYF	TGTGCCACTAAAACTCCGGGACAGCCCACAGATACGCAGTATTTT	TRBV19	TRBJ2-3	TRBD1	once
CASSRDRAYEQYF	TGTGCCAGCAGCCGGGACAGAGCCTACGAGCAGTACTTC	TRBV7-2	TRBJ2-7	TRBD1	.
CASSHTETQYF	TGTGCCAGCAGCCATACCGAGACCCAGTACTTC	TRBV14	TRBJ2-5	.	.
CSVAVGGNQPQHF	TGCAGCGTTGCAGTGGGGGGCAATCAGCCCCAGCATTTT	TRBV29-1	TRBJ1-5	.	.
CSVRTAANTGELFF	TGCAGCGTTCGGACGGCCGCGAACACCGGGGAGCTGTTTTTT	TRBV29-1	TRBJ2-2	.	.
CASTPRASSYEQYF	TGTGCCAGCACCCCCCGGGCTAGCTCCTACGAGCAGTACTTC	TRBV7-2	TRBJ2-7	.	.
CAWTGQRDSPLHF	TGTGCCTGGACAGGGCAGCGGGATTCACCCCTCCACTTT	TRBV30	TRBJ1-6	.	once
CARSHDRGGRGYTF	TGTGCCAGAAGCCATGACAGGGGAGGTAGAGGCTACACCTTC	TRBV5-3	TRBJ1-2	TRBD1	.
CASSIDRGGQPQHF	TGTGCCAGTAGTATAGACAGGGGCGGCCAGCCCCAGCATTTT	TRBV19	TRBJ1-5	.	.
CASPEGGPNNEQFF	TGTGCCAGCCCAGAGGGGGGGCCGAACAATGAGCAGTTCTTC	TRBV19	TRBJ2-1	.	.
CASKDGNEKLFF	TGTGCCAGCAAAGACGGGAACGAAAAACTGTTTTTT	TRBV6-6	TRBJ1-4	.	.
CASSPDRGEGTQYF	TGTGCCAGCAGTCCGGACAGGGGGGAAGGTACGCAGTATTTT	TRBV6-5	TRBJ2-3	TRBD1	.